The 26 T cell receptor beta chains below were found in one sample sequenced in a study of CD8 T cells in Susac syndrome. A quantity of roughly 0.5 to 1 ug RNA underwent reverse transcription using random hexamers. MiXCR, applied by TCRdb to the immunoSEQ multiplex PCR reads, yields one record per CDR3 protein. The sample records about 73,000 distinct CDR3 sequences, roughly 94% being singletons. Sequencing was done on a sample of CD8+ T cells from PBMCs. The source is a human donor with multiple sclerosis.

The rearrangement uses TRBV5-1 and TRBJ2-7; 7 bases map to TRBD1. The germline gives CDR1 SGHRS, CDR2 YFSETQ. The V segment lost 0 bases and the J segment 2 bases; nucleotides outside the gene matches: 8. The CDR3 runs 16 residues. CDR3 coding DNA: TGCGCCAGCAGCTTGGGTCCCGGGACAGTCACCTACGAGCAGTACTTC. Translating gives CASSLGPGTVTYEQYF.

The CDR3 DNA follows: TGTGCCAGCAGTTCCTTCCGACGGGGGACGAACACTGAAGCTTTCTTT. Encoded protein: CASSSFRRGTNTEAFF. The genes are TRBV27 and TRBJ1-1, with D perhaps TRBD1 (5 bases). Deletions cut 4 bases from V and 1 base from J, with 16 bases between. The CDR3 runs 16 residues. The germline V gene has CDR1 MNHEY and CDR2 SMNVEV (reference sequence).

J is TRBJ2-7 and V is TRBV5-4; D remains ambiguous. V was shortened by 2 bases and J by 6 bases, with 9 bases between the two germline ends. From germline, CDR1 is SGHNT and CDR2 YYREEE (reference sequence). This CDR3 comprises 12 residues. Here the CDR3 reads CASSFGVSEQYF. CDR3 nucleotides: TGTGCCAGCAGCTTTGGAGTGAGCGAGCAGTACTTC.

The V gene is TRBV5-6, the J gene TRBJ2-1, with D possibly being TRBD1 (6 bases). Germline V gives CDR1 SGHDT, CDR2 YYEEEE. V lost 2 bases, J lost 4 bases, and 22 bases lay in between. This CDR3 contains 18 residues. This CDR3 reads CASSFWYRVSLLYNEQFF. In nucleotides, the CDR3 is TGTGCCAGCAGCTTTTGGTACAGGGTGTCCCTCTTATACAATGAGCAGTTCTTC. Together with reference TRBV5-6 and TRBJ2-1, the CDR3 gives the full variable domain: DAGVTQSPTHLIKTRGQQVTLRCSPKSGHDTVSWYQQALGQGPQFIFQYYEEEERQRGNFPDRFSGHQFPNYSSELNVNALLLGDSALYLCASSFWYRVSLLYNEQFFGPGTRLTVL.

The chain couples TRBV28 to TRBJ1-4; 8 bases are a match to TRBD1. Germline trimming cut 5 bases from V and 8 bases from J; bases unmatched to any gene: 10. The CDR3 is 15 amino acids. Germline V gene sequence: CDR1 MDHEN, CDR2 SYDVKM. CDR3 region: CASSDRGPTREKLFF. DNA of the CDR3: TGTGCCAGCAGTGACAGGGGCCCCACGAGGGAAAAACTGTTTTTT.

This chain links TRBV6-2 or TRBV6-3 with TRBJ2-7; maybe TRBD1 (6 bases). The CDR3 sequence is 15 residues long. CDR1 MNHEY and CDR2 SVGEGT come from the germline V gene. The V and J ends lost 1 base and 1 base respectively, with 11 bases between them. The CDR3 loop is CASSYFAGTSYEQYF. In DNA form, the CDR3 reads TGTGCCAGCAGTTACTTTGCCGGGACATCCTACGAGCAGTACTTC.

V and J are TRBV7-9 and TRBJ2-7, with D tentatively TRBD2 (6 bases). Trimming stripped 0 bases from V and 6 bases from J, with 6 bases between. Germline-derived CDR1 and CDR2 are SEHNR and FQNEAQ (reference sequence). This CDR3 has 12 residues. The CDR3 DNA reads TGTGCCAGCAGCTTAGCGGGGGGCGAGCAGTACTTC. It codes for CASSLAGGEQYF.

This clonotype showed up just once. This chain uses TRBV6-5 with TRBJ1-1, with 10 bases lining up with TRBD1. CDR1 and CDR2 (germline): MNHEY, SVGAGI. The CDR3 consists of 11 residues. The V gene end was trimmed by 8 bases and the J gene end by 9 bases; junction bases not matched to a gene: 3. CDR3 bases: TGTGCCAGCCGACAGGGGGCCAAAGCTTTCTTT. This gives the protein CASRQGAKAFF.

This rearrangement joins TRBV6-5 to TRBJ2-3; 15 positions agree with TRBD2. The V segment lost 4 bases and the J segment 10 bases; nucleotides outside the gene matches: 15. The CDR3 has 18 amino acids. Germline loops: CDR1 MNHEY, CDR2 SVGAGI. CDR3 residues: CASSSPGTSGRPSIAQYF. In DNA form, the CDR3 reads TGTGCCAGCAGTTCCCCAGGGACTAGCGGGAGGCCCTCAATTGCGCAGTATTTT.

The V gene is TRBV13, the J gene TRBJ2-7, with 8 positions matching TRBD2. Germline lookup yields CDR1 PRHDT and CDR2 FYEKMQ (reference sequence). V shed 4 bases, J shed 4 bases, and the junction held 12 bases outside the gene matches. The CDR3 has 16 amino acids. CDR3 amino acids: CASSSSSAAGAYEQYF. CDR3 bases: TGTGCCAGCAGCTCCTCTTCGGCAGCGGGAGCGTACGAGCAGTACTTC.

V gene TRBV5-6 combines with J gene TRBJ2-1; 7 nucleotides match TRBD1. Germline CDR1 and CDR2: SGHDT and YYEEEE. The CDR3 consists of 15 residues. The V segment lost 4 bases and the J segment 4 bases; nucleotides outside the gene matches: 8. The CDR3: CASSVGRDRYNEQFF. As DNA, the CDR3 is TGTGCCAGCAGCGTTGGAAGGGACAGATACAATGAGCAGTTCTTC.

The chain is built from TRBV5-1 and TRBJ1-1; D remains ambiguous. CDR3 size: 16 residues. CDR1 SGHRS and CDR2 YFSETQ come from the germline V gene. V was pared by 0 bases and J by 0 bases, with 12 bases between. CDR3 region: CASSLATLGMNTEAFF. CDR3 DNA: TGCGCCAGCAGCTTGGCCACGTTGGGAATGAACACTGAAGCTTTCTTT. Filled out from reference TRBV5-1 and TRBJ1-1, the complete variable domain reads KAGVTQTPRYLIKTRGQQVTLSCSPISGHRSVSWYQQTPGQGLQFLFEYFSETQRNKGNFPGRFSGRQFSNSRSEMNVSTLELGDSALYLCASSLATLGMNTEAFFGQGTRLTVV.

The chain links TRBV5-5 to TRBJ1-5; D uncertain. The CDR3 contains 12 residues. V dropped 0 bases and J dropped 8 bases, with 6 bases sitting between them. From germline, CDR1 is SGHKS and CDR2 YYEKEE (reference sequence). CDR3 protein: CASSLEREPQHF. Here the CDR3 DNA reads TGTGCCAGCAGCTTGGAGAGGGAGCCCCAGCATTTT.

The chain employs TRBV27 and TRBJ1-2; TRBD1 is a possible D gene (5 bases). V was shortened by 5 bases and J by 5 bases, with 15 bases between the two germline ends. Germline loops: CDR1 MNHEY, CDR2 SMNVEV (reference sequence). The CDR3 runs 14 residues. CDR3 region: CASSLLQEGYGYTF. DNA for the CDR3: TGTGCCAGCAGTCTACTACAGGAGGGGTATGGCTACACCTTC.

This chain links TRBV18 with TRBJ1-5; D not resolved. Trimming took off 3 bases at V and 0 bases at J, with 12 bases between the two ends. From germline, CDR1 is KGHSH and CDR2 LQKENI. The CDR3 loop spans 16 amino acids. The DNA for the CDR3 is TGTGCCAGCTCACCTAACGAAGGAAATAGCAATCAGCCCCAGCATTTT. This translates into CASSPNEGNSNQPQHF.

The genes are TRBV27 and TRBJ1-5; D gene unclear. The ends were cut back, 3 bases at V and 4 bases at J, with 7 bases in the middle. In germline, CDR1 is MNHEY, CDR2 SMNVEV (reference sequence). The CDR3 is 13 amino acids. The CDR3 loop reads CASSFASNQPQHF. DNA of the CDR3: TGTGCCAGCAGTTTCGCGAGTAATCAGCCCCAGCATTTT.

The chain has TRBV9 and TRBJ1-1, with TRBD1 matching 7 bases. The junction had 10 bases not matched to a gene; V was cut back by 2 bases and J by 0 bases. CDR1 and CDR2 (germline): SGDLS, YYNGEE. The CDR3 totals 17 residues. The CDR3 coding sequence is TGTGCCAGCAGCGTCGGGACAGCCACCCACCTGAACACTGAAGCTTTCTTT. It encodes CASSVGTATHLNTEAFF.

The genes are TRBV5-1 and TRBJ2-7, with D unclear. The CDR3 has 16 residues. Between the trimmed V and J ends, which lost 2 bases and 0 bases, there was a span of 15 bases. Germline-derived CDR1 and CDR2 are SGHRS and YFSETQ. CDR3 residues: CASSFLGPPGSYEQYF. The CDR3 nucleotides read TGCGCCAGCAGCTTTCTAGGGCCCCCGGGCTCCTACGAGCAGTACTTC.

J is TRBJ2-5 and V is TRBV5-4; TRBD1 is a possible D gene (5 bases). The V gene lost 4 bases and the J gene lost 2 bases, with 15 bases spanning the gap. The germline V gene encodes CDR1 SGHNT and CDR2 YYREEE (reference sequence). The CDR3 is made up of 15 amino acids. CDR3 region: CASSPQQDIQETQYF. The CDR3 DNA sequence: TGTGCCAGCAGCCCCCAACAGGATATACAAGAGACCCAGTACTTC.

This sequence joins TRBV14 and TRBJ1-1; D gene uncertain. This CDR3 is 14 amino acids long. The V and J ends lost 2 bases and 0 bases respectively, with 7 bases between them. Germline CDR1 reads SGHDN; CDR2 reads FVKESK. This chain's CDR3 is CASSQQEMNTEAFF. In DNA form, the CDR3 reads TGTGCCAGCAGCCAACAGGAGATGAACACTGAAGCTTTCTTT.

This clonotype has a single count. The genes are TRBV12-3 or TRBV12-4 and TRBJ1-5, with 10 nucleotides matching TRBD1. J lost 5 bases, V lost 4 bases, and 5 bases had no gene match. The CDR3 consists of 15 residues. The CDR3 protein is CASSSGQGGDQPQHF. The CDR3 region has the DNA TGTGCCAGCAGTTCCGGACAGGGGGGAGATCAGCCCCAGCATTTT.

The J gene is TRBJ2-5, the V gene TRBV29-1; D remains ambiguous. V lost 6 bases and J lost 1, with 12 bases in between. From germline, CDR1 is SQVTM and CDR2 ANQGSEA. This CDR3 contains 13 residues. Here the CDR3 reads CSVRPLPQETQYF. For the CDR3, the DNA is TGCAGCGTGCGACCCTTGCCCCAAGAGACCCAGTACTTC.

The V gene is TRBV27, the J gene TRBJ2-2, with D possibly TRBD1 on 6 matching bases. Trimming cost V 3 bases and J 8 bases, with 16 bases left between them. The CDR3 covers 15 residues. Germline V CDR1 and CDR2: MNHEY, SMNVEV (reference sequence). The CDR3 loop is CASSFLGSTGGELFF. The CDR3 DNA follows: TGTGCCAGCAGTTTCCTGGGGTCGACAGGAGGGGAGCTGTTTTTT.

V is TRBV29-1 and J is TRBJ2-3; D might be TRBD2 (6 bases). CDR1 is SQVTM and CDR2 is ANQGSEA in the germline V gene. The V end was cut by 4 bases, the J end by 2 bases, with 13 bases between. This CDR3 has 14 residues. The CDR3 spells CSVGGAGPTDTQYF. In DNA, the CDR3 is TGCAGCGTTGGAGGAGCGGGCCCCACAGATACGCAGTATTTT.

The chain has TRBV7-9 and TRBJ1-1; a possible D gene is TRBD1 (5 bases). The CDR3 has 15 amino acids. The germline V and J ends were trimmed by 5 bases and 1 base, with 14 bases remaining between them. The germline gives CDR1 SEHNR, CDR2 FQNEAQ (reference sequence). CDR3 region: CASSDRDSANTEAFF. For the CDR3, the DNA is TGTGCCAGCAGCGACCGGGACTCCGCGAACACTGAAGCTTTCTTT.

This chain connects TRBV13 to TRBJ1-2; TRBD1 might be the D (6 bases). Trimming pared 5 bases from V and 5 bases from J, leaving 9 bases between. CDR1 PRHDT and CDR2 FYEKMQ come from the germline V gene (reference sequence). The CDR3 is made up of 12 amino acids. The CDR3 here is CASSTTGYGYTF. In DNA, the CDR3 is TGTGCCAGCAGCACGACAGGTTATGGCTACACCTTC.